Below, 30 T cell receptor beta chains from the same sample are listed, as sequenced in a study of T cell responses to AZD1222 COVID-19 vaccine. Sequencing was performed with immunoSEQ multiplex PCR; in TCRdb, only in-frame clones are kept and a portion is missing. The sample consists of 150,000 to 200,000 clones, around 93% of them appearing once. Sequencing was performed on peripheral blood, taken on day 0 of AZD1222 vaccination. These receptors were obtained from an adult in good health.

The rearrangement uses TRBV2 and TRBJ2-5, with 8 bases that match TRBD1. J gave up 2 bases and V 5 bases, and 4 bases lay outside the gene matches. Germline V gene data show CDR1 as SNHLY and CDR2 as FYNNEI. The CDR3 length is 14 residues. The CDR3 nucleotides are TGTGCCAGCAGTCGGGACAGGTATCAAGAGACCCAGTACTTC. It specifies CASSRDRYQETQYF.

The chain carries TRBV5-1 and TRBJ2-3; TRBD2 matches at 11 bases. This CDR3 has 17 residues. Germline values: CDR1 SGHRS, CDR2 YFSETQ. V trimming: 0 bases; J trimming: 4 bases; junction bases outside the gene matches: 7. CDR3 residues: CASSLAPSGRSADTQYF. The CDR3 coding sequence is TGCGCCAGCAGCTTGGCTCCTAGCGGGAGGTCCGCAGATACGCAGTATTTT.

The rearrangement links TRBV20-1 to TRBJ1-2, with 10 bases aligning to TRBD1. Germline V gives CDR1 DFQATT, CDR2 SNEGSKA (reference sequence). This CDR3 spans 16 amino acids. V was clipped by 3 bases and J by 4 bases; unmatched bases: 11. CDR3 sequence (DNA): TGCAGTGCTAGTAGTGGAGACAGGGGGCGATCCTATGGCTACACCTTC. The encoded protein is CSASSGDRGRSYGYTF.

V usage is TRBV10-3 and J usage is TRBJ1-4; D gene uncertain. Germline CDR1 reads ENHRY; CDR2 reads SYGVKD. CDR3 length: 17 amino acids. V was trimmed by 0 bases and J by 7 bases, leaving 18 bases between them. Here the CDR3 reads CAISESNGGSLGEKLFF. DNA of the CDR3: TGTGCCATCAGTGAGTCGAACGGCGGGTCCCTAGGTGAAAAACTGTTTTTT.

The chain joins TRBV5-4 to TRBJ1-6, with D possibly matching TRBD1 (5 bases). The CDR3 totals 16 residues. Germline lookup yields CDR1 SGHNT and CDR2 YYREEE (reference sequence). V was shortened by 0 bases and J by 4 bases, with 11 bases between the two germline ends. Here the CDR3 reads CASSLEGTRYNSPLHF. CDR3 in DNA: TGTGCCAGCAGCTTGGAAGGGACGAGGTATAATTCACCCCTCCACTTT.

The J gene is TRBJ2-3, the V gene TRBV28; D perhaps matches TRBD2 (6 bases). The germline CDR1 and CDR2 sequences are MDHEN and SYDVKM. This CDR3 is built from 15 residues. The V gene lost 2 bases and the J gene lost 4 bases, with 13 bases spanning the gap. CDR3 loop: CASSLGRTTADTQYF. CDR3 DNA sequence: TGTGCCAGCAGTTTAGGTAGGACTACCGCAGATACGCAGTATTTT.

The chain is built from TRBV5-1 and TRBJ2-1; D is uncertain. V lost 2 bases and J 5 bases, leaving 8 bases between the germline ends. Germline CDR1 is SGHRS and CDR2 is YFSETQ. The CDR3 has 13 residues. CDR3 in amino acids: CASSFYLDNEQFF. The CDR3 DNA sequence: TGCGCCAGCAGCTTTTACCTGGACAATGAGCAGTTCTTC.

In this sample, this clone turned up a few times. This rearrangement joins TRBV7-2 to TRBJ1-6; 8 bases match TRBD1. Germline values: CDR1 SGHTA, CDR2 FQGNSA. This CDR3 is 15 amino acids long. Trimming took 5 bases from V and 9 from J; bases not matched to a gene: 9. In DNA, the CDR3 is TGTGCCAGCAGCCCTCCCGGGCAGGGGGCTTCACCCCTCCACTTT. As protein: CASSPPGQGASPLHF. Looking up the rest from reference TRBV7-2 and TRBJ1-6 gives the full variable domain: GAGVSQSPSNKVTEKGKDVELRCDPISGHTALYWYRQSLGQGLEFLIYFQGNSAPDKSGLPSDRFSAERTGGSVSTLTIQRTQQEDSAVYLCASSPPGQGASPLHFGNGTRLTVT.

The CDR3, as DNA: TGTGCCAGCAGCCCTGCACAGGGGGGTTCCTACGAGCAGTACTTC. Residues: CASSPAQGGSYEQYF. The chain employs TRBV7-3 and TRBJ2-7, with TRBD1 identical over 8 bases. The ends lost 5 bases at V and 1 base at J; junction bases unmatched: 7. The V gene's germline CDR1 is SGHTA and CDR2 FQGTGA. The CDR3 contains 15 residues.

The chain carries TRBV28 and TRBJ1-2; D remains ambiguous. The CDR3 has 12 amino acids. The germline V gene encodes CDR1 MDHEN and CDR2 SYDVKM. Trimming pared 9 bases from V and 7 bases from J, leaving 15 bases between. CDR3 loop: CASVTGWGGYTF. CDR3 in DNA: TGTGCCAGTGTGACTGGATGGGGTGGCTACACCTTC.

CDR3 coding DNA: TGTGCCACCGGCGGCTCTGGAAACACCATATATTTT. It codes for CATGGSGNTIYF. This sequence joins TRBV25-1 and TRBJ1-3; D not resolved. The CDR3 loop spans 12 amino acids. Germline CDR1 and CDR2: MGHDK and SYGVNS. V lost 10 bases to trimming and J lost 0 bases, with 7 bases between them. The full variable domain, completed using reference TRBV25-1 and TRBJ1-3, is EADIYQTPRYLVIGTGKKITLECSQTMGHDKMYWYQQDPGMELHLIHYSYGVNSTEKGDLSSESTVSRIRTEHFPLTLESARPSHTSQYLCATGGSGNTIYFGEGSWLTVV.

CDR3 in amino acids: CSVVPGLGGIFEQYF. The CDR3, as DNA: TGCAGCGTTGTGCCGGGACTAGGAGGAATCTTCGAGCAGTACTTC. This chain connects TRBV29-1 to TRBJ2-7; 8 bases are shared with TRBD2. Germline CDR1 is SQVTM and CDR2 is ANQGSEA. The J segment lost 6 bases and the V segment lost 4 bases, leaving 14 bases of the junction unmatched. This CDR3 has 15 residues.

The rearrangement links TRBV27 to TRBJ1-4; no clear D. The CDR3 is made up of 16 amino acids. Trimming stripped 2 bases from V and 8 bases from J, with 18 bases between. Germline values: CDR1 MNHEY, CDR2 SMNVEV (reference sequence). Here the CDR3 DNA reads TGTGCCAGCAGTTTACACCCCCAGAACCAGGCGGAAAAACTGTTTTTT. This codes for CASSLHPQNQAEKLFF.

The chain recombines TRBV18 with TRBJ1-2; D may be TRBD1 (5 bases). Trimming removed 0 bases from V and 5 bases from J, with 13 bases in between. Germline V gene data show CDR1 as KGHSH and CDR2 as LQKENI. The length of the CDR3 is 15 residues. CDR3 sequence (DNA): TGTGCCAGCTCACCACCGCTAGTGGGGGGATATGGCTACACCTTC. Amino acids: CASSPPLVGGYGYTF.

The V gene is TRBV27, the J gene TRBJ1-1; D possibly corresponds to TRBD1 (5 bases). V dropped 8 bases and J dropped 3 bases, with 10 bases sitting between them. The CDR3 length is 12 residues. The germline V gene has CDR1 MNHEY and CDR2 SMNVEV (reference sequence). CDR3 region: CASWRGHTEAFF. The CDR3 region has the DNA TGTGCCAGCTGGAGGGGTCACACTGAAGCTTTCTTT.

The gene calls are TRBV5-1 and TRBJ2-7; D possibly corresponds to TRBD2 (6 bases). V lost 4 bases to trimming and J lost 2 bases, with 16 bases between them. The CDR3 contains 15 residues. Germline V gene lookup returns CDR1 SGHRS and CDR2 YFSETQ. CDR3 sequence reads: CASSPDPTSPYEQYF. For the CDR3, the DNA is TGCGCCAGCAGCCCCGACCCCACTAGCCCCTACGAGCAGTACTTC.

This sequence joins TRBV27 and TRBJ2-3; TRBD2 is a possible D gene (6 bases). The germline gives CDR1 MNHEY, CDR2 SMNVEV (reference sequence). The germline V and J ends were trimmed by 3 bases and 2 bases, with 12 bases remaining between them. CDR3 length: 15 residues. Written as DNA, the CDR3 is TGTGCCAGCAGTTTGTATGGAGGGCCCACAGATACGCAGTATTTT. It codes for CASSLYGGPTDTQYF.

The rearrangement joins TRBV24-1 to TRBJ1-2, with no clear D. The CDR3 has 11 amino acids. V was pared by 4 bases and J by 11 bases, with 10 bases between. Germline assignment: CDR1 KGHDR and CDR2 SFDVKD. In nucleotides, the CDR3 is TGTGCCACCAGTGACCTGATAGGATACACCTTC. Translation gives CATSDLIGYTF.

This sequence joins TRBV24-1 and TRBJ1-1; no reliable D call. V dropped 4 bases and J dropped 5 bases, with 10 bases sitting between them. Germline V gives CDR1 KGHDR, CDR2 SFDVKD. This CDR3 comprises 13 residues. DNA of the CDR3: TGTGCCACCAGTGACGGGTGGGGTACTGAAGCTTTCTTT. Amino acid sequence: CATSDGWGTEAFF.

This clone was detected many times. The CDR3 DNA follows: TGTGCCAGCAGTTACCCCCCGGGGGATGGCTACACCTTC. Its translation is CASSYPPGDGYTF. This chain connects TRBV6-2 or TRBV6-3 to TRBJ1-2, with TRBD1 as a possible D gene (5 bases). Germline loops: CDR1 MNHEY, CDR2 SVGEGT. The CDR3 is made up of 13 amino acids. V lost 2 bases and J 6 bases, leaving 10 bases between the germline ends.

CDR3 residues: CASSGPGAEAFF. The DNA for the CDR3 is TGTGCCAGCAGCGGACCCGGGGCTGAAGCTTTCTTT. This sequence joins TRBV2 and TRBJ1-1; D unclear. CDR1 and CDR2 (germline): SNHLY, FYNNEI. The CDR3 loop spans 12 amino acids. V gave up 6 bases and J gave up 6 bases, with 11 bases separating them.

This clone has just a few counts. The rearrangement links TRBV6-2 or TRBV6-3 to TRBJ2-1; 11 bases match TRBD2. The CDR3 loop spans 15 amino acids. V lost 6 bases, J lost 9 bases, and 10 bases stayed unmatched. The germline V gene has CDR1 MNHEY and CDR2 SVGEGT. The CDR3 loop is CASSRGLAERGEQFF. The DNA for the CDR3 is TGTGCCAGCAGCCGGGGACTAGCGGAGCGAGGTGAGCAGTTCTTC.

This chain uses TRBV19 with TRBJ1-1; maybe TRBD1 (5 bases). Trimming removed 3 bases from V and 7 bases from J, with 12 bases in between. The CDR3 is made up of 13 amino acids. CDR1 is LNHDA and CDR2 is SQIVND in the germline V gene (reference sequence). The CDR3 DNA sequence: TGTGCCAGTAGTATCACAGGTTTCCGTGAAGCTTTCTTT. Amino acids: CASSITGFREAFF.

V is TRBV7-6 and J is TRBJ1-4; D not certain. Germline CDR1 reads SGHVS; CDR2 reads FNYEAQ. The CDR3 loop spans 12 amino acids. Trimming removed 5 bases from V and 4 bases from J, with 5 bases in between. CDR3 coding DNA: TGTGCCAGCAGCGCGTATAATGAAAAACTGTTTTTT. This sequence encodes CASSAYNEKLFF.

The chain uses TRBV30 and TRBJ2-7; D possibly corresponds to TRBD2 (5 bases). The CDR3 consists of 15 residues. V was shortened by 0 bases and J by 0 bases, with 12 bases between the two germline ends. The germline CDR1 and CDR2 sequences are GTSNPN and SVGIG (reference sequence). CDR3 amino acids: CAWSVLLGSSYEQYF. CDR3 coding DNA: TGTGCCTGGAGTGTACTTTTGGGGAGCTCCTACGAGCAGTACTTC.

This clone has only one observation. The rearrangement joins TRBV27 to TRBJ1-5; a weak D match, TRBD1 (5 bases). CDR3 length: 16 residues. With 6 bases removed from V and 2 bases from J, the gap between germline ends came to 17 bases. The germline V gene encodes CDR1 MNHEY and CDR2 SMNVEV (reference sequence). The CDR3 region has the DNA TGTGCCAGCAGCCCATGGACCGGGGGACGCAATCAGCCCCAGCATTTT. It codes for CASSPWTGGRNQPQHF.

For this clone: This same CDR3 is encoded by further DNA sequences in the sample. This chain joins TRBV5-8 and TRBJ1-4, with D possibly TRBD1 on 6 matching bases. CDR1 SGHTS and CDR2 YDEGEE come from the germline V gene. The V gene lost 1 base and the J gene lost 7 bases, with 11 bases spanning the gap. This CDR3 is built from 14 residues. The CDR3 spells CASSLRGGGEKLFF. The DNA of the CDR3 is TGTGCCAGCAGCTTGAGAGGGGGTGGTGAAAAACTGTTTTTT.

Points on this clone: Distinct nucleotide sequences in the sample also encode this CDR3. This chain joins TRBV9 and TRBJ1-4; the D is unclear. From germline, CDR1 is SGDLS and CDR2 YYNGEE. V was shortened by 1 base and J by 5 bases, with 9 bases between the two germline ends. CDR3 length: 14 residues. CDR3 DNA: TGTGCCAGCAGCGTATCCGGACGGAATGAAAAACTGTTTTTT. Its translation: CASSVSGRNEKLFF.

The chain uses TRBV6-5 and TRBJ2-5; the D gene is possibly TRBD1 (5 bases). The CDR3 extends over 14 amino acids. Looked up from germline, CDR1 is MNHEY and CDR2 is SVGAGI. V was trimmed by 4 bases and J by 1 base, leaving 10 bases between them. This CDR3 reads CASSFKGRQETQYF. CDR3 in DNA: TGTGCCAGCAGTTTCAAGGGGCGCCAAGAGACCCAGTACTTC.

V gene TRBV7-8 combines with J gene TRBJ1-1; weak D call: TRBD1 (6 bases). This CDR3 is built from 14 residues. The germline V gene encodes CDR1 SGHVS and CDR2 FQNEAQ. V was cut by 0 bases and J by 4 bases, with 9 bases left in between. In nucleotides, the CDR3 is TGTGCCAGCAGCTTAGCTACAGGGACCACTGAAGCTTTCTTT. Its protein product is CASSLATGTTEAFF. The variable domain in full, completed from reference TRBV7-8 and TRBJ1-1, reads GAGVSQSPRYKVAKRGQDVALRCDPISGHVSLFWYQQALGQGPEFLTYFQNEAQLDKSGLPSDRFFAERPEGSVSTLKIQRTQQEDSAVYLCASSLATGTTEAFFGQGTRLTVV.